This T cell receptor beta chain comes out of a study of T cells in pancreatic ductal adenocarcinoma. In germline, CDR1 is MNHEY, CDR2 SMNVEV (reference sequence). The CDR3 contains 15 residues. The V and J ends lost 5 bases and 5 bases respectively, with 17 bases between them. With respect to this clone: The antigen is undetermined.

The assay was immunoSEQ multiplex PCR, and TCRdb's table has in-frame clones only and misses some. This sample yields roughly 20,000 clones, of which roughly 90% are seen a single time; 0.94% belongs to the top ten. Findings and caveats of the study: Comparisons of tumor and blood clonality may show falsely lower tumor diversity. Unique clonotypes were approximately 8-fold more numerous in blood than in tumor. The resected pancreatic cancer cohort was biased toward the minority with early-stage disease.

No neoadjuvant therapy was given to the selected pancreatic ductal adenocarcinoma patients before their surgery. This TCR was sampled from a human donor with pancreatic ductal adenocarcinoma. The specimen was PBMCs. The chain combines TRBV27 with TRBJ2-3, with TRBD2 as a possible D gene (6 bases). Written as DNA, the CDR3 is TGTGCCAGCAGTCAGTATGGGACTCCTCAAGATACGCAGTATTTT. Protein product: CASSQYGTPQDTQYF.